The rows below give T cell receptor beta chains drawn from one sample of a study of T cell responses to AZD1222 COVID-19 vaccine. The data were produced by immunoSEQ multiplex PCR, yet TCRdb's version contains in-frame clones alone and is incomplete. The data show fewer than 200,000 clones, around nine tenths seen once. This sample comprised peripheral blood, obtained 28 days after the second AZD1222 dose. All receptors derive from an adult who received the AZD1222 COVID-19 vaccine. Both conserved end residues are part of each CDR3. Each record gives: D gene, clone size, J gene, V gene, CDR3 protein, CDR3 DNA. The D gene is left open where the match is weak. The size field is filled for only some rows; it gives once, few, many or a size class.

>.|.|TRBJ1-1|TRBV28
CASSFSTGTEAFF
TGTGCCAGCAGTTTTTCAACCGGGACTGAAGCTTTCTTT
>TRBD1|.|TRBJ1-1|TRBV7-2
CASSWGQSTEAFF
TGTGCCAGCAGCTGGGGACAGTCTACTGAAGCTTTCTTT
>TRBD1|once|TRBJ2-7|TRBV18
CASSPVTGSSEQYF
TGTGCCAGCTCACCAGTGACAGGGAGCTCCGAGCAGTACTTC
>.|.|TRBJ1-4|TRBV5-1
CASSLEAGWDEKLFF
TGCGCCAGCAGCTTGGAAGCAGGTTGGGATGAAAAACTGTTTTTT
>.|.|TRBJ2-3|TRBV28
CASRRDSAQYF
TGTGCCAGCAGAAGAGACAGTGCGCAGTATTTT
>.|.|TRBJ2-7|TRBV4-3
CASSQEEGVAYEQYF
TGCGCCAGCAGCCAAGAAGAAGGGGTGGCCTACGAGCAGTACTTC
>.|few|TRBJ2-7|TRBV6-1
CASSEAGTDYEQYF
TGTGCCAGCAGTGAAGCGGGGACTGATTACGAGCAGTACTTC
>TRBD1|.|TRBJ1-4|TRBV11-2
CASSLGTGGFATNEKLFF
TGTGCCAGCAGCTTAGGGACAGGGGGCTTTGCAACTAATGAAAAACTGTTTTTT
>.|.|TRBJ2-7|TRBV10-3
CAIGASPEAGEQYF
TGTGCCATCGGGGCAAGCCCCGAGGCGGGCGAGCAGTACTTC
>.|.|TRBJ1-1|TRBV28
CASSLLDGGNTEAFF
TGTGCCAGCAGTTTACTCGATGGGGGGAACACTGAAGCTTTCTTT
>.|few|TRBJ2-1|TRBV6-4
CASSEGGTGGNEQFF
TGTGCCAGCAGTGAAGGGGGGACCGGCGGCAATGAGCAGTTCTTC
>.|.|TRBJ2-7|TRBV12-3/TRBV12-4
CASRRGGEQYF
TGTGCCAGCAGGCGGGGAGGTGAGCAGTACTTC
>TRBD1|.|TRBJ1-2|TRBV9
CASSPTGLSLNYGYTF
TGTGCCAGCAGCCCGACAGGGCTATCCCTCAACTATGGCTACACCTTC
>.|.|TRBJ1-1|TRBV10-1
CASAPSGGNEAFF
TGCGCCAGCGCACCTTCAGGTGGGAATGAAGCTTTCTTT
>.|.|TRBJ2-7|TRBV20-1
CSASGQGTGTYEQYF
TGCAGTGCTAGTGGACAAGGAACAGGGACCTACGAGCAGTACTTC
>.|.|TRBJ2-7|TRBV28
CASSTRAEQYF
TGTGCCAGCAGCACCAGGGCCGAGCAGTACTTC
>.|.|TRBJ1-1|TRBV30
CAWRGLPGWVNTEAFF
TGTGCCTGGAGGGGACTTCCCGGATGGGTGAACACTGAAGCTTTCTTT
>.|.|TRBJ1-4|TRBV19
CASSRGTNEKLFF
TGTGCCAGTTCCCGAGGGACTAATGAAAAACTGTTTTTT
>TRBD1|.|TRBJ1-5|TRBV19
CASSIIQGGPSPQHF
TGTGCCAGTAGTATCATCCAGGGGGGCCCTTCGCCCCAGCATTTT
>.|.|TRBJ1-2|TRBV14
CASSQDLFGGLSGYTF
TGTGCCAGCAGCCAAGATCTTTTTGGGGGCCTTTCTGGCTACACCTTC
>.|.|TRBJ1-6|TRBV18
CASSPNYNSPLHF
TGTGCCAGCTCACCGAACTATAATTCACCCCTCCACTTT
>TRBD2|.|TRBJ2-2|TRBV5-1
CASSLGPSSGANTGELFF
TGCGCCAGCAGCTTGGGCCCCTCTAGCGGGGCGAACACCGGGGAGCTGTTTTTT